A selection of T cell receptor beta chains follows, all from one sample in a study of shared clonotypes between healthy human individuals. TCRdb's copy holds only in-frame clones and misses some; the assay was immunoSEQ multiplex PCR. The data contain 1.5 million to 2.5 million clones, about 94% of them seen just once; the ten biggest clones take up under 1.5%. The sequenced sample was naive CD8+ T cells sorted from blood. These receptors were taken from a young man in good health. Both conserved end residues are part of each CDR3. D genes are given only for firm matches. Clone size, where shown, is once, few, many, or a class for clones that have expanded.

D: TRBD1; length: 16; V: TRBV7-9; size: -; J: TRBJ2-2; DNA: TGTGCCAGCAGCTTCCGGGACAGGGGGGACACCGGGGAGCTGTTTTTT; CDR3: CASSFRDRGDTGELFF
D: -; length: 15; V: TRBV6-1; size: -; J: TRBJ1-1; DNA: TGTGCCAGCACCACTGAATCCCCAGGGAACACTGAAGCTTTCTTT; CDR3: CASTTESPGNTEAFF
D: -; length: 12; V: TRBV10-1; size: -; J: TRBJ2-7; DNA: TGCGCCAGCAGTGACAACGGCTACGAGCAGTACTTC; CDR3: CASSDNGYEQYF
D: -; length: 14; V: TRBV9; size: once; J: TRBJ2-1; DNA: TGTGCCAGCAGCGAACAGGGCGCCTACAATGAGCAGTTCTTC; CDR3: CASSEQGAYNEQFF
D: TRBD2; length: 17; V: TRBV5-1; size: -; J: TRBJ2-1; DNA: TGCGCCAGCAGCTGGGGCGAGAGCGGGGCTTACTACAATGAGCAGTTCTTC; CDR3: CASSWGESGAYYNEQFF
D: -; length: 14; V: TRBV9; size: -; J: TRBJ1-3; DNA: TGTGCCAGCACAGTAGGAGGGAACGCAAACACCATATATTTT; CDR3: CASTVGGNANTIYF
D: TRBD2; length: 14; V: TRBV19; size: -; J: TRBJ2-7; DNA: TGTGCCAGTACTAATTCGGCAGGGAGGGGTGAGCAGTACTTC; CDR3: CASTNSAGRGEQYF
D: -; length: 15; V: TRBV5-8; size: -; J: TRBJ2-1; DNA: TGTGCCAGCAGCGCGGCGGTGATCGGGACCAATGAGCAGTTCTTC; CDR3: CASSAAVIGTNEQFF
D: -; length: 14; V: TRBV9; size: -; J: TRBJ2-7; DNA: TGTGCCAGCAGTATAGGACAGCCTACCTACGAGCAGTACTTC; CDR3: CASSIGQPTYEQYF
D: TRBD1; length: 15; V: TRBV4-1; size: -; J: TRBJ1-4; DNA: TGCGCCAGCAGCCAGGGACAGGGGAGTAATGAAAAACTGTTTTTT; CDR3: CASSQGQGSNEKLFF
D: -; length: 14; V: TRBV11-2; size: -; J: TRBJ2-7; DNA: TGTGCCAGCAGCTCTTTCATGGCAGGCTACGAGCAGTACTTC; CDR3: CASSSFMAGYEQYF
D: TRBD1; length: 19; V: TRBV5-6; size: -; J: TRBJ2-5; DNA: TGTGCCAGCAGCAACGTATTGGGGGACAGCGGAACAACCCAAGAGACCCAGTACTTC; CDR3: CASSNVLGDSGTTQETQYF
D: -; length: 13; V: TRBV5-1; size: -; J: TRBJ2-5; DNA: TGCGCCAGCAGCGAGGGGGGCGAGGAGACCCAGTACTTC; CDR3: CASSEGGEETQYF
D: -; length: 15; V: TRBV6-4; size: -; J: TRBJ1-5; DNA: TGTGCCAGCACTCACGACAGGCCTAGCAATCAGCCCCAGCATTTT; CDR3: CASTHDRPSNQPQHF
D: -; length: 16; V: TRBV6-1; size: -; J: TRBJ1-3; DNA: TGTGCCAGCAGTGAATTAAGGGGGGCGTCTGGAAACACCATATATTTT; CDR3: CASSELRGASGNTIYF
D: TRBD1; length: 15; V: TRBV5-1; size: -; J: TRBJ2-7; DNA: TGCGCCAGCAGCTTGGACAGGGGTCAGACCTACGAGCAGTACTTC; CDR3: CASSLDRGQTYEQYF
D: -; length: 16; V: TRBV7-7; size: -; J: TRBJ2-5; DNA: TGTGCTAGCAGCTTAGCCCACTATGACAGGCAAGAGACCCAGTACTTC; CDR3: CASSLAHYDRQETQYF
D: -; length: 16; V: TRBV2; size: -; J: TRBJ2-6; DNA: TGTGCCAGCATGGGTGGAGGGGGCACCGGGGCCAACGTCCTGACTTTC; CDR3: CASMGGGGTGANVLTF
D: -; length: 12; V: TRBV29-1; size: -; J: TRBJ1-2; DNA: TGCAGCGTTCGTGTGGGGGGATATGGCTACACCTTC; CDR3: CSVRVGGYGYTF
D: -; length: 12; V: TRBV4-2; size: -; J: TRBJ2-3; DNA: TGTGCCAGCAGCCAAGATGAAGATACGCAGTATTTT; CDR3: CASSQDEDTQYF
D: -; length: 12; V: TRBV11-2; size: few; J: TRBJ2-5; DNA: TGTGCCAGCAGCCACATGGAAGAGACCCAGTACTTC; CDR3: CASSHMEETQYF
D: TRBD2; length: 17; V: TRBV4-3; size: -; J: TRBJ2-5; DNA: TGCGCCAGCAGCCAAGATCTGATGGGGCGGGGAGGGGAGACCCAGTACTTC; CDR3: CASSQDLMGRGGETQYF
D: -; length: 14; V: TRBV5-4; size: -; J: TRBJ1-1; DNA: TGTGCCAGCAGCTTCCGGGGAGGGACCACTGAAGCTTTCTTT; CDR3: CASSFRGGTTEAFF
D: -; length: 13; V: TRBV19; size: -; J: TRBJ1-2; DNA: TGTGCCACATATTCGGGGGGGAGCTATGGCTACACCTTC; CDR3: CATYSGGSYGYTF
D: -; length: 16; V: TRBV10-3; size: -; J: TRBJ2-2; DNA: TGTGCCATCAGTGAGTCGTCAGCCAAAACCACCGGGGAGCTGTTTTTT; CDR3: CAISESSAKTTGELFF
D: TRBD2; length: 14; V: TRBV19; size: -; J: TRBJ2-7; DNA: TGTGCCAGTAGTATTAGGGACTACAAGGTCGCGCAGTACTTC; CDR3: CASSIRDYKVAQYF
D: -; length: 13; V: TRBV2; size: -; J: TRBJ1-4; DNA: TGTGCCAGCAGTGAAAAGCCTGGCTATCCTCTGTTTTTT; CDR3: CASSEKPGYPLFF
D: -; length: 13; V: TRBV7-9; size: -; J: TRBJ2-7; DNA: TGTGCCAGCAGCTTAGACGGCACCTACGAGCAGTACTTC; CDR3: CASSLDGTYEQYF
D: -; length: 12; V: TRBV7-9; size: -; J: TRBJ1-2; DNA: TGTGCCAGCAGCTTAGACAGGCCTGGCTACACCTTC; CDR3: CASSLDRPGYTF
D: TRBD1; length: 16; V: TRBV27; size: -; J: TRBJ2-7; DNA: TGTGCCAGCAGTGCGTCACAGGGGCCTACCTCCTACGAGCAGTACTTC; CDR3: CASSASQGPTSYEQYF
D: TRBD2; length: 16; V: TRBV7-2; size: -; J: TRBJ2-3; DNA: TGTGCCAGCAGCTTCGGAGTTCTAGCGGATACAGATACGCAGTATTTT; CDR3: CASSFGVLADTDTQYF
D: TRBD2; length: 15; V: TRBV7-9; size: -; J: TRBJ2-3; DNA: TGTGCCAGCAGCAGATTAGCGGGAGGGCCAGATACGCAGTATTTT; CDR3: CASSRLAGGPDTQYF
D: -; length: 13; V: TRBV7-3; size: once; J: TRBJ2-7; DNA: TGTGCCAGCAGCTTAGTCCCAGGGGACGAGCAGTACTTC; CDR3: CASSLVPGDEQYF
D: TRBD1; length: 17; V: TRBV28; size: -; J: TRBJ2-2; DNA: TGTGCCAGCAGTTCTGCCTGGAGACAGGGGGCGCCCGGGGAGCTGTTTTTT; CDR3: CASSSAWRQGAPGELFF
D: -; length: 13; V: TRBV19; size: -; J: TRBJ2-1; DNA: TGTGCCAGTAGTTGGAGCTCCTACAATGAGCAGTTCTTC; CDR3: CASSWSSYNEQFF
D: -; length: 15; V: TRBV15; size: -; J: TRBJ1-5; DNA: TGTGCCACCAGCCCCGCGGGGGGTAGCAATCAGCCCCAGCATTTT; CDR3: CATSPAGGSNQPQHF
D: -; length: 13; V: TRBV6-1; size: -; J: TRBJ2-4; DNA: TGTGCCAGCAGGGACCCCCGGGATCGGTCTCAGTACTTC; CDR3: CASRDPRDRSQYF
D: -; length: 15; V: TRBV4-3; size: once; J: TRBJ1-2; DNA: TGCGCCAGCAGCCCCTGGGAACAGGTGGCCTATGGCTACACCTTC; CDR3: CASSPWEQVAYGYTF
D: -; length: 11; V: TRBV30; size: -; J: TRBJ2-1; DNA: TGTGCCTTGGACCCGGGCAATGAGCAGTTCTTC; CDR3: CALDPGNEQFF
D: -; length: 15; V: TRBV11-3; size: once; J: TRBJ2-2; DNA: TGTGCCAGCAGTCCCGGGCCCTTATACACCGGGGAGCTGTTTTTT; CDR3: CASSPGPLYTGELFF
D: -; length: 15; V: TRBV2; size: -; J: TRBJ1-1; DNA: TGTGCCAGCAGTGAGGTACTGGGGACGGGCACTGAAGCTTTCTTT; CDR3: CASSEVLGTGTEAFF
D: -; length: 12; V: TRBV27; size: -; J: TRBJ2-7; DNA: TGTGCCAGCGGCCTGGGGCCCTACGAGCAGTACTTC; CDR3: CASGLGPYEQYF
D: TRBD2; length: 16; V: TRBV4-2; size: -; J: TRBJ2-7; DNA: TGTGCCAGCAGCCAAGATGGGAGCGGGGTCTACTACGAGCAGTACTTC; CDR3: CASSQDGSGVYYEQYF
D: TRBD1; length: 12; V: TRBV25-1; size: -; J: TRBJ1-3; DNA: TGTGCGGACAGGGTTTCTGGAAACACCATATATTTT; CDR3: CADRVSGNTIYF
D: -; length: 14; V: TRBV7-8; size: -; J: TRBJ2-7; DNA: TGTGCCAGCAGCTTCTTAGGGGGGTTTGACGAGCAGTACTTC; CDR3: CASSFLGGFDEQYF